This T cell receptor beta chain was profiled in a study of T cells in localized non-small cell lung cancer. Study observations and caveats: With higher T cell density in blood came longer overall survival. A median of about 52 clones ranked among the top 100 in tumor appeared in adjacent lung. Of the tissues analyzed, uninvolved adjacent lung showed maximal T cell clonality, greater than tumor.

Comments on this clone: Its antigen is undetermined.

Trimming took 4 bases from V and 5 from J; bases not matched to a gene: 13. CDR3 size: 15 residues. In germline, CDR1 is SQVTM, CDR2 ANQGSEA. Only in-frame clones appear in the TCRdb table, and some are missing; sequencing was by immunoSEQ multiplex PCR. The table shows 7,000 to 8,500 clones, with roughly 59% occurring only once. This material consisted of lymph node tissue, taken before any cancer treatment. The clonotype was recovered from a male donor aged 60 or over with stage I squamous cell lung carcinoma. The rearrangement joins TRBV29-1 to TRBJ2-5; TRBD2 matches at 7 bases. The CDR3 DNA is TGCAGCGTTGTGGGTTCGGCGGGAGATTTGGAGACCCAGTACTTC. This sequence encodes CSVVGSAGDLETQYF.